These T cell receptor beta chains were read from a single sample in a study of cytomegalovirus exposure and HLA in healthy donors. Assay: immunoSEQ multiplex PCR; the TCRdb copy retains only in-frame clones and omits some. The table shows over 100,000 clones, with around three quarters occurring only once. The sequencing input was PBMCs. The receptors stem from a woman in her twenties or thirties in good health and CMV-seropositive. Each CDR3 is given with its conserved first and last residue.

j_call	v_call	cdr3_aa
TRBJ2-1	TRBV10-3	CASEPQGSYNEQFF
TRBJ2-5	TRBV2	CASNTGTLQETQYF
TRBJ1-2	TRBV7-2	CASSLEGTGGFGYTF
TRBJ2-2	TRBV5-6	CASSLQAHTGELFF
TRBJ2-7	TRBV5-1	CASSLGQGFSYEQYF
TRBJ2-7	TRBV5-4	CASSFQGADYEQYF
TRBJ1-6	TRBV18	CASSPGTGGNSPLHF
TRBJ1-5	TRBV19	CASSIDPRGGDQPQHF
TRBJ2-3	TRBV28	CASSLSSGGTTDTQYF
TRBJ2-1	TRBV18	CASSPRTLAGNHRNNEQFF
TRBJ2-2	TRBV5-1	CASSSLEPGELFF
TRBJ2-1	TRBV28	CASSLYLGQGDLSSYNEQFF
TRBJ2-5	TRBV2	CASRTNQETQYF
TRBJ2-5	TRBV4-1	CASSRLAQETQYF
TRBJ2-5	TRBV5-1	CASSFAGYQETQYF
TRBJ2-2	TRBV7-3	CASSLSGSGELFF
TRBJ2-1	TRBV6-5	CASARRQGYNEQFF
TRBJ2-2	TRBV18	CASSRAEASGGSANTGELFF
TRBJ1-2	TRBV4-2	CASSQDRAQSNYGYTF
TRBJ1-3	TRBV19	CASSVQGSGNTIYF
TRBJ2-5	TRBV15	CATSKGQGLTQYF
TRBJ2-3	TRBV18	CASSPTGTGGRDTQYF
TRBJ2-1	TRBV9	CASSVGASGGAYNEQFF
TRBJ2-1	TRBV4-2	CASSQDSLEQFF
.	TRBV5-1	CASSFGGQSYEQYF
TRBJ2-1	TRBV21-1	CASSNGAGGPLVPMEQFF
TRBJ2-7	TRBV9	CASSAYEGGDTSEQYF
TRBJ1-2	TRBV30	CATLWPGLNYGYTF
TRBJ1-1	TRBV5-6	CASSRLMNTEAFF